This entry lists 3 T cell receptor beta chains sequenced from one sample in a study of cytomegalovirus exposure and HLA in healthy donors. Method: immunoSEQ multiplex PCR; TCRdb's copy keeps in-frame clones and lacks some. The sample contains some 250,000 clones, around 90% of which appear only once. Specimen: PBMCs. All receptors come from a woman between 18 and 29 years old in good health and CMV-seronegative.

The chain recombines TRBV6-5 with TRBJ2-7, with TRBD2 matching 9 bases. The CDR3 covers 16 residues. CDR1 is MNHEY and CDR2 is SVGAGI in the germline V gene. The trim removed 0 bases at V and 6 bases at J, leaving 9 bases unmatched. The CDR3 coding sequence is TGTGCCAGCAGTTACTCGACGGCGGGGGGGCGATTCGAGCAGTACTTC. It specifies CASSYSTAGGRFEQYF.

The chain joins TRBV11-2 to TRBJ2-1; D is ambiguous. Germline V gives CDR1 SGHAT, CDR2 FQNNGV. V shed 3 bases and J shed 6 bases, with 12 bases lying between them. The CDR3 spans 14 residues. The CDR3 DNA follows: TGTGCCAGCAGCTTGGGCGCCTACGGCAATGAGCAGTTCTTC. Translation: CASSLGAYGNEQFF.

The V call is TRBV6-1, the J call TRBJ2-1, with a weak D call TRBD1 (5 bases). The germline V and J ends were trimmed by 2 bases and 5 bases, with 10 bases remaining between them. Germline assignment: CDR1 MNHNS and CDR2 SASEGT. The CDR3 extends over 14 amino acids. CDR3 loop: CASSEQDTHNEQFF. The CDR3 DNA reads as TGTGCCAGCAGTGAACAGGACACCCACAATGAGCAGTTCTTC.